This is a list of T cell receptor beta chains from one sample in a study of blood T cell repertoires in COVID-19. Some clones are missing from TCRdb's copy, which holds only in-frame ones; the method was immunoSEQ multiplex PCR. This table has more than 150,000 clones, 75% to 85% appearing once. The sequenced sample was peripheral blood. The receptor set was obtained from a man in his sixties with acute or convalescent COVID-19. The CDR3 runs from the conserved cysteine through the conserved F or W. Each record gives: J gene, clone size, V gene, D gene, CDR3 DNA, CDR3 protein. D genes are given only for firm matches. Size values are once, few and many counts, or a class for expanded clones, and some rows have none.

j_gene: TRBJ2-1; abundance: once; v_gene: TRBV30; d_gene: .; CDR3nt: TGTGCCTGGAGTGTAAGTGGGGGGTACAATGAGCAGTTCTTC; CDR3aa: CAWSVSGGYNEQFF
j_gene: TRBJ2-1; abundance: .; v_gene: TRBV19; d_gene: .; CDR3nt: TGTGCCAGTAGTATGACAGGTAGGAATGAGCAGTTCTTC; CDR3aa: CASSMTGRNEQFF
j_gene: TRBJ1-2; abundance: few; v_gene: TRBV5-6; d_gene: TRBD1; CDR3nt: TGTGCCAGCAGCTTCGGGACAGGCATTAGCTATGGCTACACCTTC; CDR3aa: CASSFGTGISYGYTF
j_gene: TRBJ1-5; abundance: .; v_gene: TRBV6-2/TRBV6-3; d_gene: .; CDR3nt: TGTGCCAGCAGTTACCACGGGGGGGTAGGGAGCAATCAGCCCCAGCATTTT; CDR3aa: CASSYHGGVGSNQPQHF
j_gene: TRBJ1-1; abundance: .; v_gene: TRBV4-1; d_gene: TRBD1; CDR3nt: TGCGCCAGCAGCCCGGACAGGGCAAACACTGAAGCTTTCTTT; CDR3aa: CASSPDRANTEAFF
j_gene: TRBJ1-5; abundance: .; v_gene: TRBV14; d_gene: TRBD1; CDR3nt: TGTGCCAGCAGCCAAGATGGGACAGCTAACTCAAGCAATCAGCCCCAGCATTTT; CDR3aa: CASSQDGTANSSNQPQHF
j_gene: TRBJ1-5; abundance: .; v_gene: TRBV6-2/TRBV6-3; d_gene: .; CDR3nt: TGTGCCAGCAGTTACAGCATGGGGACACCGATTAGCAATCAGCCCCAGCATTTT; CDR3aa: CASSYSMGTPISNQPQHF
j_gene: TRBJ2-7; abundance: .; v_gene: TRBV4-1; d_gene: .; CDR3nt: TGCGCCAGCAGCCAAGCTATCGAGTACGAGCAGTACTTC; CDR3aa: CASSQAIEYEQYF
j_gene: TRBJ1-1; abundance: .; v_gene: TRBV14; d_gene: .; CDR3nt: TGTGCCAGCAGCCTTAACTGGTACACTGAAGCTTTCTTT; CDR3aa: CASSLNWYTEAFF
j_gene: TRBJ1-5; abundance: .; v_gene: TRBV7-3; d_gene: .; CDR3nt: TGTGCCAGCAGCTACAGCATAGATCAGCCCCAGCATTTT; CDR3aa: CASSYSIDQPQHF
j_gene: TRBJ1-2; abundance: few; v_gene: TRBV5-4; d_gene: TRBD1; CDR3nt: TGTGCCAGCAGCTTTGGAGGCGGCAGGGGGCGTGAAGGCTACACCTTC; CDR3aa: CASSFGGGRGREGYTF
j_gene: TRBJ2-7; abundance: once; v_gene: TRBV28; d_gene: TRBD1; CDR3nt: TGTGCCAGCAGTTCTTACGGGACAGGGGCCTACGAGCAGTACTTC; CDR3aa: CASSSYGTGAYEQYF
j_gene: TRBJ1-1; abundance: .; v_gene: TRBV7-9; d_gene: .; CDR3nt: TGTGCCAGCAGCAGCGGGATCTCGAACACTGAAGCTTTCTTT; CDR3aa: CASSSGISNTEAFF
j_gene: TRBJ1-4; abundance: .; v_gene: TRBV30; d_gene: TRBD1; CDR3nt: TGTGCCTGGAGGGACACAGGGGGAGTTGAAAAACTGTTTTTT; CDR3aa: CAWRDTGGVEKLFF
j_gene: TRBJ1-5; abundance: .; v_gene: TRBV18; d_gene: TRBD1; CDR3nt: TGTGCCAGCTCACCACCGAACAGGGGGCTGAGCAATCAGCCCCAGCATTTT; CDR3aa: CASSPPNRGLSNQPQHF
j_gene: TRBJ2-7; abundance: .; v_gene: TRBV6-5; d_gene: .; CDR3nt: TGTGCCAGCAGTATGGGGGGATCGGATTACGAGCAGTACTTC; CDR3aa: CASSMGGSDYEQYF
j_gene: TRBJ1-2; abundance: .; v_gene: TRBV10-2; d_gene: .; CDR3nt: TGCGCCAGCAGCAGGGATGACTATGGCTACACCTTC; CDR3aa: CASSRDDYGYTF
j_gene: TRBJ2-5; abundance: .; v_gene: TRBV29-1; d_gene: .; CDR3nt: TGCAGCGTATCCAGGGGGAGGGAGACCCAGTACTTC; CDR3aa: CSVSRGRETQYF
j_gene: TRBJ1-2; abundance: .; v_gene: TRBV6-2/TRBV6-3; d_gene: .; CDR3nt: TGTGCCAGCAGTTATGCATTCGGGGTTCTTCATGGCTACACCTTC; CDR3aa: CASSYAFGVLHGYTF
j_gene: TRBJ2-2; abundance: .; v_gene: TRBV9; d_gene: TRBD2; CDR3nt: TGTGCCAGCAGCCCGCCCGGGGCGGGGGTCACCGGGGAGCTGTTTTTT; CDR3aa: CASSPPGAGVTGELFF
j_gene: TRBJ2-7; abundance: .; v_gene: TRBV27; d_gene: TRBD1; CDR3nt: TGTGCCAGCAGTCCCCGGACAGGCCTCTACGAGCAGTACTTC; CDR3aa: CASSPRTGLYEQYF
j_gene: TRBJ2-1; abundance: .; v_gene: TRBV5-8; d_gene: TRBD1; CDR3nt: TGTGCCAGCAGCTTTACGGGACAGGGGTCCAATGAGCAGTTCTTC; CDR3aa: CASSFTGQGSNEQFF
j_gene: TRBJ1-5; abundance: .; v_gene: TRBV19; d_gene: TRBD1; CDR3nt: TGTGCCAGTAAACCGGAGGGACAGGGAACTCAGCCCCAGCATTTT; CDR3aa: CASKPEGQGTQPQHF
j_gene: TRBJ2-5; abundance: .; v_gene: TRBV19; d_gene: .; CDR3nt: TGTGCCAGTAGTATCGGCGGGACGGATCAAGAGACCCAGTACTTC; CDR3aa: CASSIGGTDQETQYF
j_gene: TRBJ1-2; abundance: few; v_gene: TRBV7-9; d_gene: .; CDR3nt: TGTGCCAGCAGCTTCCGTAACTATGGCTACACCTTC; CDR3aa: CASSFRNYGYTF
j_gene: TRBJ2-1; abundance: few; v_gene: TRBV24-1; d_gene: .; CDR3nt: TGTGCCACCAGTGATTCATGGGCAAATGAGCAGTTCTTC; CDR3aa: CATSDSWANEQFF
j_gene: TRBJ2-1; abundance: .; v_gene: TRBV11-3; d_gene: .; CDR3nt: TGTGCCAGCAGCCACAGCAAGGATGAGCAGTTCTTC; CDR3aa: CASSHSKDEQFF
j_gene: TRBJ1-2; abundance: .; v_gene: TRBV4-1; d_gene: .; CDR3nt: TGCGCCAGCAGCTCCGGACTTCCCCATGGCTACACCTTC; CDR3aa: CASSSGLPHGYTF
j_gene: TRBJ1-5; abundance: once; v_gene: TRBV10-1; d_gene: .; CDR3nt: TGCGCCAGCAGTGATCCCCTCCGACAGTTCCAAAGCAATCAGCCCCAGCATTTT; CDR3aa: CASSDPLRQFQSNQPQHF
j_gene: TRBJ2-1; abundance: .; v_gene: TRBV5-1; d_gene: TRBD1; CDR3nt: TGCGCCAGCGGACTGACAGGGAGCTATGAGCAGTTCTTC; CDR3aa: CASGLTGSYEQFF
j_gene: TRBJ2-3; abundance: .; v_gene: TRBV18; d_gene: TRBD2; CDR3nt: TGTGCCAGCTCACCCTTTATATCCGGGACTAGCGGGCGCGGGGATACGCAGTATTTT; CDR3aa: CASSPFISGTSGRGDTQYF
j_gene: TRBJ2-3; abundance: .; v_gene: TRBV7-2; d_gene: TRBD2; CDR3nt: TGTGCCAGCAGCTGGACTAGCGGGATGCCCGCGGGGTTTAAAGGGAGGCAGTATTTT; CDR3aa: CASSWTSGMPAGFKGRQYF
j_gene: TRBJ2-3; abundance: once; v_gene: TRBV11-2; d_gene: .; CDR3nt: TGTGCCAGCAGCCCGCCTACCCCCGGGACAGATACGCAGTATTTT; CDR3aa: CASSPPTPGTDTQYF
j_gene: TRBJ2-7; abundance: .; v_gene: TRBV7-9; d_gene: .; CDR3nt: TGTGCCAGCAGCTTAGTTGACAGGTCCTACGAGCAGTACTTC; CDR3aa: CASSLVDRSYEQYF
j_gene: TRBJ2-7; abundance: .; v_gene: TRBV2; d_gene: TRBD1; CDR3nt: TGTGCCAGCAGTCGTCCTAAACAGGGGGCCTACGAGCAGTACTTC; CDR3aa: CASSRPKQGAYEQYF
j_gene: TRBJ2-1; abundance: .; v_gene: TRBV19; d_gene: TRBD2; CDR3nt: TGTGCCAGTAGTGTGGGACTAGGCTCGTATGAGCAGTTCTTC; CDR3aa: CASSVGLGSYEQFF
j_gene: TRBJ2-1; abundance: .; v_gene: TRBV11-2; d_gene: TRBD2; CDR3nt: TGTGCCAGCAGCCCCCCGGGACTACCGAACAATGAGCAGTTCTTC; CDR3aa: CASSPPGLPNNEQFF
j_gene: TRBJ2-2; abundance: .; v_gene: TRBV27; d_gene: .; CDR3nt: TGTGCCAGCAGTTATTGGGCGCGGGCCGGGGAGCTGTTTTTT; CDR3aa: CASSYWARAGELFF
j_gene: TRBJ1-1; abundance: .; v_gene: TRBV18; d_gene: .; CDR3nt: TGTGCCAGCTCACCGGGACAGAACACTGAAGCTTTCTTT; CDR3aa: CASSPGQNTEAFF
j_gene: TRBJ1-1; abundance: .; v_gene: TRBV7-3; d_gene: .; CDR3nt: TGTGCCAGCAGCGCAAACTCCCGGGACACTGAAGCTTTCTTT; CDR3aa: CASSANSRDTEAFF
j_gene: TRBJ2-1; abundance: .; v_gene: TRBV11-2; d_gene: .; CDR3nt: TGTGCCAGCAGCTTGGGACTTGCGTACAATGAGCAGTTCTTC; CDR3aa: CASSLGLAYNEQFF
j_gene: TRBJ2-1; abundance: .; v_gene: TRBV30; d_gene: .; CDR3nt: TGTGCCTGGTCCCAACTAAGTAATGAGCAGTTCTTC; CDR3aa: CAWSQLSNEQFF
j_gene: TRBJ2-3; abundance: few; v_gene: TRBV5-6; d_gene: TRBD2; CDR3nt: TGTGCCAGCAGCAAGACTAGCGGGGGGACCACTAGGACAGATACGCAGTATTTT; CDR3aa: CASSKTSGGTTRTDTQYF
j_gene: TRBJ2-1; abundance: .; v_gene: TRBV24-1; d_gene: TRBD1; CDR3nt: TGTGCCACCAGTGATTCCGGGGACAGGGGAATAGGCAATGAGCAGTTCTTC; CDR3aa: CATSDSGDRGIGNEQFF
j_gene: TRBJ1-2; abundance: .; v_gene: TRBV19; d_gene: .; CDR3nt: TGTGCCAGTAGTGGGATAGGGGCACCCTATGGCTACACCTTC; CDR3aa: CASSGIGAPYGYTF
j_gene: TRBJ2-5; abundance: .; v_gene: TRBV23-1; d_gene: .; CDR3nt: TGCGCCAGCAGTCAACGAGGAGGGGAGACCCAGTACTTC; CDR3aa: CASSQRGGETQYF